This passage covers 10 T cell receptor beta chains from one sample sequenced in a study of CD8 T cells in Susac syndrome. The RNA, about 0.45 to 1 ug, was put through reverse transcription using random hexamers. TCRdb itself ran the immunoSEQ multiplex PCR reads through MiXCR, one entry per CDR3 protein. The top ten clones hold under 0.2% of a sample with fewer than 150,000 distinct CDR3 sequences, about 95% of them seen once. The sample taken for sequencing was CD8+ T cells from PBMCs. The source of these receptors is a human donor with Susac syndrome.

V and J are TRBV29-1 and TRBJ1-2, with no clear D. Germline CDR1 is SQVTM and CDR2 is ANQGSEA. The germline V and J ends were trimmed by 1 base and 3 bases, with 9 bases remaining between them. The CDR3 totals 13 residues. The CDR3 nucleotides read TGCAGCGTTGAAGGAGAAAGTGACTATGGCTACACCTTC. It codes for CSVEGESDYGYTF.

The V and J genes are TRBV7-8 and TRBJ1-5; 9 bases fit TRBD1. J lost 4 bases, V lost 1 base, and 5 bases had no gene match. This CDR3 is built from 16 residues. Germline CDR1 and CDR2: SGHVS and FQNEAQ. CDR3: CASSLDGTGLNQPQHF. In DNA form, the CDR3 reads TGTGCCAGCAGCTTAGACGGGACAGGGCTAAATCAGCCCCAGCATTTT. The entire variable domain, with the rest obtained from reference TRBV7-8 and TRBJ1-5, is as follows: GAGVSQSPRYKVAKRGQDVALRCDPISGHVSLFWYQQALGQGPEFLTYFQNEAQLDKSGLPSDRFFAERPEGSVSTLKIQRTQQEDSAVYLCASSLDGTGLNQPQHFGDGTRLSIL.

V gene TRBV18 combines with J gene TRBJ1-2; 7 bases align to TRBD1. The V segment lost 0 bases and the J segment 4 bases; nucleotides outside the gene matches: 2. This CDR3 contains 14 residues. Looked up from germline, CDR1 is KGHSH and CDR2 is LQKENI. For the CDR3, the DNA is TGTGCCAGCTCACCACCAACAGGGGTCTATGGCTACACCTTC. Encoded protein: CASSPPTGVYGYTF.

This chain joins TRBV27 and TRBJ2-2, with D unclear. V dropped 3 bases and J dropped 7 bases, with 3 bases sitting between them. In germline, CDR1 is MNHEY, CDR2 SMNVEV (reference sequence). This CDR3 has 11 residues. Written as DNA, the CDR3 is TGTGCCAGCAGTTTTTTCGGGGAGCTGTTTTTT. Protein sequence: CASSFFGELFF.

The chain carries TRBV20-1 and TRBJ2-1; 10 bases are a match to TRBD2. Germline trimming cut 6 bases from V and 5 bases from J; bases unmatched to any gene: 4. The CDR3 has 13 amino acids. The germline V gene encodes CDR1 DFQATT and CDR2 SNEGSKA (reference sequence). This CDR3 reads CSASLAGDNEQFF. The CDR3 nucleotides read TGCAGTGCCAGTCTAGCGGGGGACAATGAGCAGTTCTTC.

V is TRBV6-5 and J is TRBJ2-1; possibly TRBD2 for D (5 bases). The CDR3 contains 12 residues. Germline CDR1 and CDR2: MNHEY and SVGAGI. V lost 6 bases and J 8 bases, leaving 11 bases between the germline ends. CDR3 amino acids: CASSRGWDEQFF. The DNA for the CDR3 is TGTGCCAGCAGCAGAGGGTGGGATGAGCAGTTCTTC.

This chain connects TRBV20-1 to TRBJ2-3, with 7 bases aligning to TRBD2. Germline-derived CDR1 and CDR2 are DFQATT and SNEGSKA (reference sequence). The CDR3 runs to 13 residues. V lost 3 bases to trimming and J lost 5 bases; unmatched junction nucleotides: 5. DNA of the CDR3: TGCAGTGCTAGCCATACGGGAGGAGATACGCAGTATTTT. Encoded protein: CSASHTGGDTQYF.

The rearrangement links TRBV4-1 to TRBJ2-3; the match to TRBD1 covers 9 bases. The CDR3 sequence is 17 residues long. Germline V gives CDR1 MGHRA, CDR2 YSYEKL. Trimming at V came to 4 bases and at J to 3 bases, leaving 11 bases not matched to a gene. CDR3 DNA sequence: TGCGCCAGCAGCCCCGGACAGGGGATTGTAGTGACAGATACGCAGTATTTT. This codes for CASSPGQGIVVTDTQYF.

The rearrangement joins TRBV4-2 to TRBJ1-5; 7 bases agree with TRBD1. This CDR3 is built from 15 residues. The germline CDR1 and CDR2 sequences are LGHNA and YNFKEQ. The ends lost 0 bases at V and 4 bases at J; junction bases unmatched: 3. The chain's CDR3 is CASSQERQGNQPQHF. The CDR3 region has the DNA TGTGCCAGCAGCCAAGAAAGACAGGGAAATCAGCCCCAGCATTTT.

The chain carries TRBV9 and TRBJ1-1; TRBD1 might be the D (5 bases). This CDR3 has 16 residues. V was clipped by 2 bases and J by 2 bases, with 16 bases between them. Germline-derived CDR1 and CDR2 are SGDLS and YYNGEE. Here the CDR3 reads CASSVQDLGGNTEAFF. The CDR3 DNA reads TGTGCCAGCAGCGTCCAAGACCTGGGGGGAAACACTGAAGCTTTCTTT.